One sample yielded the 24 T cell receptor beta chains listed below, sequenced in a study of cytomegalovirus exposure and HLA in healthy donors. The PCR made use of 60 Vbeta and 13 Jbeta primers. The repertoire was sequenced with immunoSEQ multiplex PCR; TCRdb's copy has only in-frame clones and lacks some. Of 100,000 to 150,000 clones in the sample, 65% to 80% were seen once. Sequencing was performed on PBMCs. The origin of the receptors is a male donor in good health and CMV-seropositive.

The V and J genes are TRBV6-6 and TRBJ1-5; 8 nucleotides align to TRBD1. Trimming took 6 bases from V and 7 from J; bases not matched to a gene: 11. The CDR3 loop spans 15 amino acids. Germline V CDR1 and CDR2: MNHNY, SVGAGI (reference sequence). For the CDR3, the DNA is TGTGCCAGCAGCCTCGCTGGACAGGGCGGACAGCCCCAGCATTTT. Its protein is CASSLAGQGGQPQHF.

A remark on this clone: A read error may produce the germline difference seen at one junction end. This chain links TRBV7-9 with TRBJ1-4; D might be TRBD1 (5 bases). The CDR3 is 16 amino acids. Germline CDR1 SEHNR, CDR2 FQNEAQ (reference sequence). Here the CDR3 DNA reads TGTTCCAGCAGCCGAGCTCACGGGGGGACTAATGAAAAACTGTTTTTT. Protein sequence: CSSSRAHGGTNEKLFF.

The rearrangement joins TRBV4-1 to TRBJ1-4, with D possibly TRBD1 on 6 matching bases. The CDR3 is made up of 18 amino acids. V lost 2 bases, J lost 6 bases, and 22 bases lay in between. Per the germline V gene, CDR1 is MGHRA and CDR2 is YSYEKL. For the CDR3, the DNA is TGCGCCAGCAGCCAACTAGGGGGAATCTTATCGGCTGATGAAAAACTGTTTTTT. This translates into CASSQLGGILSADEKLFF.

In regard to this clone: The junction does not match germline at one end; this may be a read error. J is TRBJ2-1 and V is TRBV27, with D perhaps TRBD1 (6 bases). There are 12 residues in the CDR3. Germline V gene data show CDR1 as MNHEY and CDR2 as SMNVEV (reference sequence). The CDR3 loop is CASRFRDNEQFF. The CDR3 DNA reads TGTGCCAGCAGATTCCGGGACAACGAGCAGTTCTTC.

This chain uses TRBV5-6 with TRBJ1-3; a weak D match, TRBD1 (5 bases). V dropped 0 bases and J dropped 4 bases, with 14 bases sitting between them. CDR1 and CDR2 from the germline V gene are SGHDT and YYEEEE. This CDR3 contains 16 residues. The CDR3 nucleotides are TGTGCCAGCAGCTTGGTCGCCGCGCAGGGAGGAAACACCATATATTTT. Translated, it gives CASSLVAAQGGNTIYF.

V and J are TRBV15 and TRBJ1-1; tentatively, D is TRBD1 (5 bases). This CDR3 is 16 amino acids long. From germline, CDR1 is LNHNV and CDR2 YYDKDF (reference sequence). Trimming removed 0 bases at V and 10 bases at J, with 21 bases between. This CDR3 reads CATSRDPQGKGSGAFF. As DNA, the CDR3 is TGTGCCACCAGCAGAGATCCGCAGGGAAAAGGAAGTGGAGCTTTCTTT.

The chain uses TRBV5-4 and TRBJ2-7; D is unclear. This CDR3 has 15 residues. Trimming removed 0 bases at V and 2 bases at J, with 12 bases between. Looked up from germline, CDR1 is SGHNT and CDR2 is YYREEE (reference sequence). The CDR3 region is CASSLGSRQAYEQYF. The CDR3 coding sequence is TGTGCCAGCAGCTTGGGAAGTCGCCAGGCCTACGAGCAGTACTTC.

In its sample, this clone was seen a few times. V gene TRBV5-1 combines with J gene TRBJ2-2; 11 bases line up with TRBD1. The CDR3 spans 15 residues. Germline values: CDR1 SGHRS, CDR2 YFSETQ. V was clipped by 3 bases and J by 7 bases; unmatched bases: 5. CDR3 amino acids: CASSYGQGASGELFF. The CDR3 coding sequence is TGCGCCAGCAGCTACGGACAGGGGGCAAGCGGGGAGCTGTTTTTT.

The chain carries TRBV19 and TRBJ1-2; D call uncertain. V lost 7 bases, J lost 0 bases, and 18 bases lay in between. The CDR3 loop spans 16 amino acids. Germline assignment: CDR1 LNHDA and CDR2 SQIVND (reference sequence). The CDR3 DNA reads TGTGCCAGTACTCCCCCCGGGAAGGCGGCTAACTATGGCTACACCTTC. Translating it yields CASTPPGKAANYGYTF.

This chain links TRBV6-5 with TRBJ1-1; no firm D call. The V and J ends lost 2 bases and 0 bases respectively, with 7 bases between them. In germline, CDR1 is MNHEY, CDR2 SVGAGI. CDR3 size: 14 residues. The CDR3 loop reads CASSYNYMNTEAFF. In DNA form, the CDR3 reads TGTGCCAGCAGTTACAACTACATGAACACTGAAGCTTTCTTT.

This sequence joins TRBV7-9 and TRBJ2-7; D perhaps matches TRBD1 (5 bases). The CDR3 has 14 amino acids. The V end was cut by 1 base, the J end by 2 bases, with 9 bases between. Germline CDR1 is SEHNR and CDR2 is FQNEAQ (reference sequence). CDR3 sequence reads: CASSLGQGAYEQYF. DNA of the CDR3: TGTGCCAGCAGCTTAGGTCAGGGCGCCTACGAGCAGTACTTC. The variable domain in full, completed from reference TRBV7-9 and TRBJ2-7, reads DTGVSQNPRHKITKRGQNVTFRCDPISEHNRLYWYRQTLGQGPEFLTYFQNEAQLEKSRLLSDRFSAERPKGSFSTLEIQRTEQGDSAMYLCASSLGQGAYEQYFGPGTRLTVT.

The chain uses TRBV6-4 and TRBJ2-1, with D uncertain. Germline CDR1 reads MRHNA; CDR2 reads SNTAGT. V lost 6 bases to trimming and J lost 4 bases, with 16 bases between them. This CDR3 region has 15 residues. The CDR3 spells CASSSGQRDYNEQFF. The CDR3 DNA is TGTGCCAGCAGCTCAGGCCAACGTGATTACAATGAGCAGTTCTTC.

The chain combines TRBV7-2 with TRBJ2-7; no clear D gene. This CDR3 spans 15 amino acids. The germline V gene encodes CDR1 SGHTA and CDR2 FQGNSA. V was pared by 2 bases and J by 3 bases, with 14 bases between. The CDR3 DNA is TGTGCCAGCAGCTTAATCCAGGTTGAATACTACGAGCAGTACTTC. Translating it yields CASSLIQVEYYEQYF.

As regards this clone: At one of its ends the junction is not consistent with the germline gene, which may arise from a read error. The chain joins TRBV30 to TRBJ2-6, with 11 bases matching TRBD1. The CDR3 length is 14 residues. CDR1 is GTSNPN and CDR2 is SVGIG in the germline V gene (reference sequence). CDR3 coding DNA: TGTGCCTGGAGTGTAGGACAGGGGGCCAACGGCCTGACTTTC. Translation gives CAWSVGQGANGLTF.

The chain uses TRBV10-3 and TRBJ1-3; TRBD1 agrees at 8 bases. The germline gives CDR1 ENHRY, CDR2 SYGVKD. CDR3 length: 14 residues. V shed 7 bases and J 3 bases; nucleotides not matched to a gene: 5. The CDR3 nucleotides read TGTGCCATCACCCAGGACAGGGATGGAAACACCATATATTTT. Translated: CAITQDRDGNTIYF.

As to this clone: The same CDR3 arises from other DNA sequences in this sample as well. The chain recombines TRBV2 with TRBJ2-3; D remains ambiguous. The CDR3 length is 13 residues. Germline V gene sequence: CDR1 SNHLY, CDR2 FYNNEI. The germline V and J ends were trimmed by 7 bases and 2 bases, with 10 bases remaining between them. This CDR3 reads CASNRDSTDTQYF. The CDR3 nucleotides are TGTGCCAGCAATCGAGACTCCACAGATACGCAGTATTTT.

The chain recombines TRBV28 with TRBJ2-1; 8 nucleotides align to TRBD1. V shed 3 bases, J shed 7 bases, and the junction held 11 bases outside the gene matches. The CDR3 runs 16 residues. Germline values: CDR1 MDHEN, CDR2 SYDVKM. The CDR3 region is CASSLSPPDRVNEQFF. The CDR3 region has the DNA TGTGCCAGCAGTTTGTCCCCCCCGGACAGGGTTAATGAGCAGTTCTTC.

This chain joins TRBV11-3 and TRBJ2-2; D unresolved. Trimming cost V 1 base and J 1 base, with 4 bases left between them. Per germline, CDR1 SGHNT and CDR2 YENEEA. This CDR3 region has 14 residues. The CDR3 loop is CASSLVMNTGELFF. CDR3 sequence (DNA): TGTGCCAGCAGCTTAGTAATGAACACCGGGGAGCTGTTTTTT.

This rearrangement joins TRBV6-5 to TRBJ1-1, with D unclear. Germline V gives CDR1 MNHEY, CDR2 SVGAGI. The CDR3 covers 13 residues. Trimming left V 6 bases short and J 1 base short, with 9 bases between. The CDR3 protein is CASSYRQNTEAFF. The CDR3 nucleotides read TGTGCCAGCAGCTACCGACAGAACACTGAAGCTTTCTTT.

This chain links TRBV6-1 with TRBJ1-4; D unclear. CDR1 MNHNS and CDR2 SASEGT come from the germline V gene. Trimming cost V 4 bases and J 8 bases, with 17 bases left between them. The CDR3 covers 15 residues. The CDR3 loop is CASSVTTLRREKLFF. In DNA form, the CDR3 reads TGTGCCAGCAGTGTGACAACACTCCGCCGCGAAAAACTGTTTTTT.

This sequence joins TRBV18 and TRBJ2-2; TRBD1 aligns across 7 bases. CDR1 KGHSH and CDR2 LQKENI come from the germline V gene. V shed 3 bases and J 1 base; nucleotides not matched to a gene: 2. This CDR3 region has 15 residues. DNA of the CDR3: TGTGCCAGCTCACCCGGGACAGAGAACACCGGGGAGCTGTTTTTT. This codes for CASSPGTENTGELFF.

The V call is TRBV29-1, the J call TRBJ2-1; tentatively, D is TRBD1 (5 bases). Trimming took 5 bases from V and 6 from J, leaving 23 bases between them. Per germline, CDR1 SQVTM and CDR2 ANQGSEA. This CDR3 is 16 amino acids long. The CDR3 sequence: CSVPILRQFLANEQFF. In nucleotides, the CDR3 is TGCAGCGTTCCGATCCTTAGACAGTTTTTGGCCAATGAGCAGTTCTTC.

The rearrangement joins TRBV5-4 to TRBJ1-1, with D possibly matching TRBD1 (6 bases). In germline, CDR1 is SGHNT, CDR2 YYREEE (reference sequence). The germline V and J ends were trimmed by 4 bases and 4 bases, with 11 bases remaining between them. There are 13 residues in the CDR3. The CDR3 nucleotides are TGTGCCAGCAGCGAACAGGGTCGCACTGAAGCTTTCTTT. Encoded protein: CASSEQGRTEAFF. The variable domain in full, with the rest retrieved from reference TRBV5-4 and TRBJ1-1, is ETGVTQSPTHLIKTRGQQVTLRCSSQSGHNTVSWYQQALGQGPQFIFQYYREEENGRGNFPPRFSGLQFPNYSSELNVNALELDDSALYLCASSEQGRTEAFFGQGTRLTVV.

The rearrangement joins TRBV7-9 to TRBJ2-5; 10 nucleotides agree with TRBD2. The V gene end was trimmed by 8 bases and the J gene end by 5 bases; junction bases not matched to a gene: 8. This CDR3 contains 14 residues. Germline V gives CDR1 SEHNR, CDR2 FQNEAQ (reference sequence). The CDR3 loop reads CASLPSGGGETQYF. In nucleotides, the CDR3 is TGTGCCAGCTTGCCTAGCGGGGGTGGGGAGACCCAGTACTTC. Supplemented by reference TRBV7-9 and TRBJ2-5, the full variable domain reads DTGVSQNPRHKITKRGQNVTFRCDPISEHNRLYWYRQTLGQGPEFLTYFQNEAQLEKSRLLSDRFSAERPKGSFSTLEIQRTEQGDSAMYLCASLPSGGGETQYFGPGTRLLVL.